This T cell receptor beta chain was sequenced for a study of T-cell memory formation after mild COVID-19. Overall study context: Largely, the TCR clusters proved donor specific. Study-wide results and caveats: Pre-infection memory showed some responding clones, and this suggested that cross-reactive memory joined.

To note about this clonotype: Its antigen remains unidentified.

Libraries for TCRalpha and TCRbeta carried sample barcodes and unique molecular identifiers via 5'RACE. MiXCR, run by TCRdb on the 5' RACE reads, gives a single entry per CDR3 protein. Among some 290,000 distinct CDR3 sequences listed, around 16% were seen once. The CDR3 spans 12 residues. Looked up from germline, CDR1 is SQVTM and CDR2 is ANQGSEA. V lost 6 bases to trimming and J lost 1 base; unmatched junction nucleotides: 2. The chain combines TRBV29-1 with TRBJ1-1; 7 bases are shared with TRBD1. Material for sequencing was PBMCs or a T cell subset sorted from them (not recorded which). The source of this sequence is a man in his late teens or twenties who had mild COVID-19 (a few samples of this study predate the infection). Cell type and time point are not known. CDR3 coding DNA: TGCAGCGTACAGGGGTGGAACACTGAAGCTTTCTTT. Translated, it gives CSVQGWNTEAFF.